This T cell receptor beta chain stems from a study of beta chain features in type 1 diabetes. The overall study: Patients shared similar age, gender and cell yields with healthy donors. Findings and limits, study-wide: Type 1 diabetes patients showed fewer insertions and more deletions at VDJ junctions.

Germline V gene data show CDR1 as SGHTA and CDR2 as FQGTGA. V was clipped by 4 bases and J by 4 bases; unmatched bases: 19. This CDR3 has 19 residues. Turning to this clone: Antigen: not known.

As every portion of the isolated RNA was reverse transcribed, the sequencing read expressed TCRB transcripts. Only in-frame clones appear in the TCRdb table, and some are missing; sequencing was by immunoSEQ multiplex PCR. Here the sample spans 350,000 or so clones, about 19% being singletons. This sequence joins TRBV7-3 and TRBJ1-2; 9 nucleotides agree with TRBD1. The specimen sequenced was naive CD4+ T cells from blood. The TCR comes from a woman younger than 35 in good health. The CDR3 reads CASSSRGRDRVVSRYGYTF. The CDR3 nucleotides are TGTGCCAGCAGCTCAAGGGGCCGGGACAGGGTAGTCTCTCGCTATGGCTACACCTTC.